This T cell receptor (beta chain) was captured by sequencing in a study of lymphopenia after photon versus proton radiotherapy. Profiled with immunoSEQ multiplex PCR; TCRdb holds only in-frame clones, not every one. Counted here are about 40,000 clones, over 65% occurring once; the ten biggest clones make up under 3%. Worth noting for this clone: Its antigen is as yet unknown.

General study findings and limits: Larger post-nadir TCR diversity loss correlated inversely with survival in deceased patients. Relative stability marked proton patients; photon patients lost diversity and naive cells.

After removal of 4 bases from V and 5 bases from J, the junction contained 12 bases not matched to a gene. CDR1 and CDR2 (germline): SGHNT, YYREEE (reference sequence). This CDR3 contains 16 residues. The V and J genes are TRBV5-4 and TRBJ2-4; 7 bases align to TRBD1. This TCR derives from a man aged 50 or older with gastric cancer. This specimen was peripheral blood, taken from a patient treated with photon-based radiotherapy. CDR3 in amino acids: CASSRTGVKGENIQYF. CDR3 coding DNA: TGTGCCAGCAGCCGTACAGGGGTCAAAGGGGAAAACATTCAGTACTTC.